The source of this T cell receptor (beta chain) is a study of T cells after yellow fever vaccination. In the study overall: Each low-cell-number fraction was prepared by means of SMART-Seq v4 Ultra Low Input. Study-wide points: Among primary-vaccination clones, most reappeared after the booster, at just under 98% for CD4 and 85% to 90% for CD8. One caveat is that FACS-sorted repertoires could contain abundant clonotypes contaminating from the bulk population. The appearance of a small share of clonotypes in both CD4 and CD8 compartments was observed.

Ten or more counts support this clonotype. Its antigen is not identified. TCRdb re-derived calls from the 5' RACE reads in MiXCR, one entry per CDR3 protein. The sample includes hundreds of thousands of distinct CDR3 sequences, 8.7% seen only once; the top ten take around 17%. This CDR3 contains 14 residues. V lost 7 bases and J 0 bases, leaving 12 bases between the germline ends. The chain has TRBV12-3 or TRBV12-4 and TRBJ1-2; no definite D call. The input for sequencing was PBMCs, taken on the day of the first yellow fever vaccination. This clonotype was obtained from a man between 18 and 29 years old who received the YFV17D yellow fever vaccine. In DNA form, the CDR3 reads TGTGCCAGCACCGCCGGCTGGTCTAACTATGGCTACACCTTC. Translation gives CASTAGWSNYGYTF.